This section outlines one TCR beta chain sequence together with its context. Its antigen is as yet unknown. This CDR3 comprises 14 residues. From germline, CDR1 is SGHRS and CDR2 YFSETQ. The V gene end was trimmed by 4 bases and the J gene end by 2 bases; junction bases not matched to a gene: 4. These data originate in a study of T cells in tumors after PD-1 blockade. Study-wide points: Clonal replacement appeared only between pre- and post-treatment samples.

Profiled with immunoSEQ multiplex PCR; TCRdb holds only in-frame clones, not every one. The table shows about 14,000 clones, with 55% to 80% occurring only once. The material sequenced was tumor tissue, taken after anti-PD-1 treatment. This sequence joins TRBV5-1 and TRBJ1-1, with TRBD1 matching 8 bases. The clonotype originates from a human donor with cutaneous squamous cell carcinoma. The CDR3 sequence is CASSGGQGNTEAFF. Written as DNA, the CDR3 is TGCGCCAGCAGCGGTGGACAGGGAAACACTGAAGCTTTCTTT.